A single sample gave rise to the 18 T cell receptor beta chains below, sequenced in a study of T-cell reconstitution after alpha-beta-depleted transplantation in children. A library of TCRbeta sequences, prepared with unique molecular identifiers, was generated. From the PCR reads, TCRdb called clonotypes with MiXCR, one entry per CDR3 protein. The sample shows a few hundred thousand distinct CDR3 sequences, approximately 13% of them seen only once. The sample here was PBMCs, mostly from graft donor cells, taken 360 days after TCRalphabeta/CD19-depleted stem cell transplant. These TCRs come from a male patient between 10 and 17 years old who had a stem cell transplant for acute myeloid leukemia, so the T cells may come from the graft donor.

In its sample, this clonotype was seen a few times. The chain joins TRBV20-1 to TRBJ2-2; D is ambiguous. V lost 3 bases and J lost 1, with 15 bases in between. Germline CDR1 is DFQATT and CDR2 is SNEGSKA (reference sequence). This CDR3 is built from 16 residues. For the CDR3, the DNA is TGCAGTGCTAGGGGGATCATTAATCGGAACACCGGGGAGCTGTTTTTT. Translated: CSARGIINRNTGELFF.

J is TRBJ1-4 and V is TRBV29-1; 10 bases are shared with TRBD1. V was pared by 6 bases and J by 7 bases, with 23 bases of the junction left unmatched. CDR1 is SQVTM, CDR2 ANQGSEA, per germline. The CDR3 is 19 residues long. CDR3 residues: CSVPDLGQGRIILGEKLFF. In DNA, the CDR3 is TGCAGCGTGCCGGACCTGGGACAGGGGCGTATAATTTTGGGTGAAAAACTGTTTTTT.

This clonotype was detected a few times. The chain carries TRBV27 and TRBJ2-7; TRBD2 matches at 7 bases. The CDR3 is made up of 14 amino acids. The germline V gene encodes CDR1 MNHEY and CDR2 SMNVEV (reference sequence). V lost 7 bases to trimming and J lost 4 bases; unmatched junction nucleotides: 10. This CDR3 reads CASTSGGSVYEQYF. The CDR3 DNA sequence: TGTGCCAGCACATCCGGCGGGAGTGTTTACGAGCAGTACTTC.

This clonotype came up a few times. The chain joins TRBV20-1 to TRBJ2-5, with a possible D match to TRBD2 (5 bases). The CDR3 totals 14 residues. V lost 4 bases and J lost 5, with 17 bases in between. Per germline, CDR1 DFQATT and CDR2 SNEGSKA (reference sequence). Here the CDR3 reads CSAIKAVGLETQYF. CDR3 bases: TGCAGTGCTATAAAAGCGGTTGGGCTGGAGACCCAGTACTTC.

This clonotype appeared many times. The chain couples TRBV7-8 to TRBJ2-1, with a possible D match to TRBD2 (5 bases). Per the germline V gene, CDR1 is SGHVS and CDR2 is FQNEAQ. V lost 0 bases, J lost 4 bases, and 13 bases lay in between. The CDR3 spans 16 residues. The CDR3 spells CASSLARIALYNEQFF. CDR3 nucleotide sequence: TGTGCCAGCAGCTTAGCGCGAATAGCGCTTTACAATGAGCAGTTCTTC. The full variable domain, completed using reference TRBV7-8 and TRBJ2-1, is GAGVSQSPRYKVAKRGQDVALRCDPISGHVSLFWYQQALGQGPEFLTYFQNEAQLDKSGLPSDRFFAERPEGSVSTLKIQRTQQEDSAVYLCASSLARIALYNEQFFGPGTRLTVL.

This clonotype was counted only a few times. A junction end diverges from the germline sequence, so it may reflect a read error. The chain is built from TRBV20-1 and TRBJ1-5, with a possible D match to TRBD1 (6 bases). Germline V gives CDR1 DFQATT, CDR2 SNEGSKA (reference sequence). This CDR3 contains 17 residues. The CDR3 DNA reads TGCTGTGCTAATCAGATTCCGGGCAGGGGACTCAATCAGCCCCAGCATTTT. Its protein product is CCANQIPGRGLNQPQHF.

This clonotype was seen a few times. J is TRBJ2-5 and V is TRBV28; D ambiguous. Germline lookup yields CDR1 MDHEN and CDR2 SYDVKM. This CDR3 comprises 12 residues. With 3 bases removed from V and 9 bases from J, the gap between germline ends came to 11 bases. The CDR3 loop is CASSFLLAAQYF. CDR3 in DNA: TGTGCCAGCAGTTTTCTGCTTGCGGCCCAGTACTTC.

This clonotype was seen many times. V gene TRBV7-2 combines with J gene TRBJ2-7; 7 bases agree with TRBD2. The CDR3 runs 16 residues. Per germline, CDR1 SGHTA and CDR2 FQGNSA. The V segment lost 5 bases and the J segment 0 bases; nucleotides outside the gene matches: 10. The CDR3 nucleotides read TGTGCCAGCAGCCCCACCCCGACTAGCTACTCCTACGAGCAGTACTTC. It is translated as CASSPTPTSYSYEQYF. Full variable domain (outside the CDR3, taken from reference TRBV7-2 and TRBJ2-7): GAGVSQSPSNKVTEKGKDVELRCDPISGHTALYWYRQSLGQGLEFLIYFQGNSAPDKSGLPSDRFSAERTGGSVSTLTIQRTQQEDSAVYLCASSPTPTSYSYEQYFGPGTRLTVT.

This clonotype was observed a handful of times. The chain has TRBV25-1 and TRBJ1-1, with 10 bases aligning to TRBD1. Germline loops: CDR1 MGHDK, CDR2 SYGVNS. V was clipped by 9 bases and J by 1 base; unmatched bases: 14. The CDR3 runs to 17 residues. The CDR3 nucleotides are TGTGCCAGGAGAGCATACAGTCGACAGGGGGCGAACACTGAAGCTTTCTTT. Amino acid sequence: CARRAYSRQGANTEAFF.

In this sample, this clonotype turned up a few times. V and J are TRBV20-1 and TRBJ2-7; 9 nucleotides line up with TRBD2. The germline V gene has CDR1 DFQATT and CDR2 SNEGSKA (reference sequence). Germline trimming cut 0 bases from V and 9 bases from J; bases unmatched to any gene: 9. The CDR3 length is 14 residues. The CDR3 DNA follows: TGCAGTGCTAGAGACCCTAGCGGGATAGTCTGGCAGTACTTC. It is translated as CSARDPSGIVWQYF.

This clonotype was observed many times. The chain combines TRBV24-1 with TRBJ2-3; TRBD2 agrees at 11 bases. This CDR3 has 16 amino acids. Unmatched junction bases numbered 8, after V lost 5 bases and J lost 5 bases. Germline lookup yields CDR1 KGHDR and CDR2 SFDVKD. The CDR3 sequence is CATSGPLAGAEDTQYF. DNA of the CDR3: TGTGCCACCAGTGGCCCACTAGCGGGAGCGGAAGATACGCAGTATTTT.

There are many counts of this clonotype. The chain employs TRBV7-6 and TRBJ1-2; perhaps TRBD1 as D (5 bases). There are 15 residues in the CDR3. Looked up from germline, CDR1 is SGHVS and CDR2 is FNYEAQ. The V end was cut by 5 bases, the J end by 5 bases, with 18 bases between. In DNA form, the CDR3 reads TGTGCCAGCAGCCCAGGGACTTCGGGTATTTATGGCTACACCTTC. As protein: CASSPGTSGIYGYTF.

This clonotype was detected ten times or more. The chain carries TRBV11-1 and TRBJ2-6, with D perhaps TRBD1 (6 bases). Between the trimmed V and J ends, which lost 7 bases and 5 bases, there was a span of 15 bases. CDR3 length equals 15 residues. Germline V gene lookup returns CDR1 SGHAT and CDR2 FQDESV (reference sequence). The CDR3, as DNA: TGTGCCAGCACCCACAGGGCGCCCCGGGCCAACGTCCTGACTTTC. Its protein is CASTHRAPRANVLTF.

This clonotype was detected only a few times. The chain couples TRBV11-2 to TRBJ2-1, with TRBD2 matching over 7 bases. The germline V gene encodes CDR1 SGHAT and CDR2 FQNNGV. The V and J ends lost 5 bases and 6 bases, in that order; junction bases with no gene match: 10. This CDR3 has 15 residues. As DNA, the CDR3 is TGTGCCAGCAGCCACGGGACTATTAGGGGCAATGAGCAGTTCTTC. Translation: CASSHGTIRGNEQFF.

V and J are TRBV7-6 and TRBJ1-3, with 7 bases matching TRBD1. The CDR3 has 15 residues. The V segment lost 5 bases and the J segment 0 bases; nucleotides outside the gene matches: 4. CDR1 is SGHVS and CDR2 is FNYEAQ in the germline V gene. CDR3 region: CASSVGQSSGNTIYF. CDR3 DNA sequence: TGTGCCAGCAGCGTGGGACAGAGCTCTGGAAACACCATATATTTT.

This clonotype has more than one count but fewer than ten. The J gene is TRBJ2-7, the V gene TRBV12-3 or TRBV12-4; TRBD2 matches at 10 bases. CDR3 length: 14 residues. The trim removed 7 bases at V and 7 bases at J, leaving 10 bases unmatched. The CDR3 loop is CASTLSGRPGEQYF. The CDR3 DNA sequence: TGTGCCAGCACCCTTAGCGGGAGGCCGGGAGAGCAGTACTTC.

This chain connects TRBV20-1 to TRBJ2-6; D remains ambiguous. Trimming removed 3 bases at V and 4 bases at J, with 10 bases between. The CDR3 is made up of 14 amino acids. Germline CDR1 is DFQATT and CDR2 is SNEGSKA (reference sequence). CDR3 bases: TGCAGTGCTAGCGGAGACGGGGGGGCCAACGTCCTGACTTTC. Encoded protein: CSASGDGGANVLTF.

This clonotype has a handful of counts. One end of the junction fails to match germline, which may point to a read error. The rearrangement links TRBV7-7 to TRBJ2-5; no reliable D call. The CDR3 consists of 14 residues. Per the germline V gene, CDR1 is SSHAT and CDR2 is FNYEAQ (reference sequence). The CDR3 bases are TGTGCTAGCAGCTCCCTTACAAGAGAAGAGACCCAGTACTTC. Translated, it gives CASSSLTREETQYF.